These 14 T cell receptor beta chains share one sample of origin, sequenced in a study of T cell repertoires in cytomegalovirus infection. TCRdb analysed the reads with MiXCR anew, one entry per CDR3 protein. The sample lists 680,000 or so distinct CDR3 sequences, 35% to 40% seen once, with around 2.8% in the top ten. The sample was PBMCs. The receptor source for this set is a human donor in good health (CMV status not recorded). Some clones in this sample may be carry-over from other donors' samples.

Points on this clonotype: The junction and the germline gene differ at one end; a read error may be behind it. The J gene is TRBJ2-7, the V gene TRBV7-8; 7 bases map to TRBD2. The CDR3 covers 13 residues. Per germline, CDR1 SGHVS and CDR2 FQNEAQ. As DNA, the CDR3 is TGTTCCAGCAGCTTAGGGGCTAGCGGCGGGCAGTACTTC. Amino acids: CSSSLGASGGQYF.

V usage is TRBV6-6 and J usage is TRBJ1-1; D remains unclear. The CDR3 spans 13 residues. Trimming cost V 5 bases and J 4 bases, with 11 bases left between them. Germline lookup yields CDR1 MNHNY and CDR2 SVGAGI (reference sequence). The CDR3: CASSPMGGTEAFF. CDR3 nucleotides: TGTGCCAGCAGTCCAATGGGCGGCACTGAAGCTTTCTTT.

At least ten counts were recorded for this clonotype. The V call is TRBV7-2, the J call TRBJ2-1; the D gene is possibly TRBD2 (6 bases). V gave up 1 base and J gave up 6 bases, with 13 bases separating them. Germline CDR1 SGHTA, CDR2 FQGNSA. The CDR3 is 15 residues long. CDR3: CASSLEALASNEQFF. CDR3 bases: TGTGCCAGCAGCTTAGAGGCCCTAGCGTCCAATGAGCAGTTCTTC.

V and J are TRBV28 and TRBJ2-1; D gene unclear. Between the trimmed V and J ends, which lost 3 bases and 7 bases, there was a span of 7 bases. Germline V gene data show CDR1 as MDHEN and CDR2 as SYDVKM. The CDR3 loop spans 12 amino acids. The CDR3 reads CASSFRFNEQFF. CDR3 nucleotide sequence: TGTGCCAGCAGTTTCAGATTTAATGAGCAGTTCTTC.

J is TRBJ1-2 and V is TRBV18; D remains ambiguous. Germline V CDR1 and CDR2: KGHSH, LQKENI. The ends were cut back, 3 bases at V and 3 bases at J, with 14 bases in the middle. The CDR3 has 15 amino acids. The CDR3 here is CASSPGGNGDYGYTF. The CDR3 DNA follows: TGTGCCAGCTCACCCGGCGGAAATGGAGACTATGGCTACACCTTC.

With regard to this clonotype: A read error may explain this, as a much larger clone is one base away. The chain uses TRBV7-8 and TRBJ1-6; tentatively, D is TRBD1 (6 bases). The V gene's germline CDR1 is SGHVS and CDR2 FQNEAQ. This CDR3 spans 16 amino acids. Here the CDR3 reads CASSLANQGIGAPLNF. The CDR3 nucleotides read TGTGCCAGCAGCTTAGCGAATCAGGGGATCGGCGCACCCCTCAACTTT.

About this clonotype: The junction shows a germline mismatch at one end, possibly a read error. The chain recombines TRBV6-2 or TRBV6-3 with TRBJ1-1, with 7 positions matching TRBD1. The CDR3 length is 12 residues. The germline CDR1 and CDR2 sequences are MNHEY and SVGEGT. CDR3 nucleotides: TGTGCCCGCAGTGTACAGGGGTCTGAAGCTTTCTTT. This sequence encodes CARSVQGSEAFF.

This clonotype was found a few times. This chain links TRBV2 with TRBJ1-1; D gene uncertain. The CDR3 runs 11 residues. CDR1 SNHLY and CDR2 FYNNEI come from the germline V gene. V lost 7 bases, J lost 1 base, and 4 bases lay in between. The CDR3 here is CASISNTEAFF. CDR3 nucleotides: TGTGCCAGCATATCGAACACTGAAGCTTTCTTT.

V gene TRBV6-6 combines with J gene TRBJ2-7; TRBD2 matches at 12 bases. Looked up from germline, CDR1 is MNHNY and CDR2 is SVGAGI (reference sequence). Trimming cost V 6 bases and J 1 base; bases outside gene matches: 10. This CDR3 spans 17 amino acids. This CDR3 is CASRLLAGGGNSYEQYF. CDR3 sequence (DNA): TGTGCCAGCAGGTTACTAGCGGGGGGTGGGAATTCCTACGAGCAGTACTTC.

The chain recombines TRBV28 with TRBJ2-7; the D is unclear. The CDR3 length is 12 residues. Germline V gene sequence: CDR1 MDHEN, CDR2 SYDVKM. V lost 4 bases and J 8 bases, leaving 12 bases between the germline ends. The CDR3 nucleotides read TGTGCCAGCAGTTCTAGGAGTCAGAAGCAGTACTTC. Its translation is CASSSRSQKQYF.

This chain joins TRBV7-2 and TRBJ1-6; TRBD1 matches at 8 bases. The V gene's germline CDR1 is SGHTA and CDR2 FQGNSA. Losses at the gene ends were 2 bases for V and 10 bases for J; bases not matched to a gene: 13. The CDR3 length is 17 residues. DNA of the CDR3: TGTGCCAGCAGCTTAACTGGCCAGGGGGCGGGATCCTCACCCCTCCACTTT. Encoded protein: CASSLTGQGAGSSPLHF.

This clonotype occurred a few times. The CDR3 loop reads CATNNLLGEAYEQYF. CDR3 DNA sequence: TGTGCCACCAACAACTTATTAGGGGAGGCCTACGAGCAGTACTTC. V is TRBV28 and J is TRBJ2-7; perhaps TRBD2 as D (6 bases). The length of the CDR3 is 15 residues. V lost 10 bases to trimming and J lost 2 bases, with 21 bases between them. Germline-derived CDR1 and CDR2 are MDHEN and SYDVKM.

The V call is TRBV7-2, the J call TRBJ2-2; maybe TRBD1 (5 bases). Germline CDR1 and CDR2: SGHTA and FQGNSA. This CDR3 contains 16 residues. Trimming cost V 6 bases and J 0 bases, with 14 bases left between them. The CDR3 spells CASSRRGSTNTGELFF. The CDR3 DNA sequence: TGTGCCAGCAGTAGAAGGGGCAGTACGAACACCGGGGAGCTGTTTTTT.

The chain links TRBV10-1 to TRBJ2-1; 7 bases line up with TRBD2. Germline CDR1 is WNHNN and CDR2 is SYGVQD (reference sequence). The CDR3 sequence is 16 residues long. With 7 bases clipped from V and 2 bases from J, the junction kept 11 bases outside the gene matches. The CDR3 sequence: CASTERELNPYNEQFF. The CDR3 bases are TGCGCCAGCACCGAGCGGGAATTAAACCCCTACAATGAGCAGTTCTTC.